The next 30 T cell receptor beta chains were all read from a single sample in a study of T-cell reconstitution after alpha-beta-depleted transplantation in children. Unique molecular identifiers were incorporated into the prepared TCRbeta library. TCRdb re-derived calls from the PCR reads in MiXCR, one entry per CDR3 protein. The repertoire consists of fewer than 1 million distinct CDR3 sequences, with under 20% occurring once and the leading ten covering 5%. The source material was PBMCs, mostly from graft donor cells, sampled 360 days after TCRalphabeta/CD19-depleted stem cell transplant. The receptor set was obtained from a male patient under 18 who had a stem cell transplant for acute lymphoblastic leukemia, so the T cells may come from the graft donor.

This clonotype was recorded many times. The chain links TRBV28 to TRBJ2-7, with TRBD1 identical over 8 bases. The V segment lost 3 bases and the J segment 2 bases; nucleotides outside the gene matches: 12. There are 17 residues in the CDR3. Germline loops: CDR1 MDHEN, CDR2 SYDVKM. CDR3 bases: TGTGCCAGCAGTTTCCCCAGCCAGGGGGCCCGAACCTACGAGCAGTACTTC. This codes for CASSFPSQGARTYEQYF.

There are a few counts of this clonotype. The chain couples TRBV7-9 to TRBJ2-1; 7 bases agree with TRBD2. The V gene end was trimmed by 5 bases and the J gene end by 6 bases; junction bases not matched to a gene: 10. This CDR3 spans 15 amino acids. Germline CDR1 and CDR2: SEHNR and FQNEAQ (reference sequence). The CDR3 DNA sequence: TGTGCCAGCAGCGGCCGGGACTACGGCCTCAATGAGCAGTTCTTC. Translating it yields CASSGRDYGLNEQFF.

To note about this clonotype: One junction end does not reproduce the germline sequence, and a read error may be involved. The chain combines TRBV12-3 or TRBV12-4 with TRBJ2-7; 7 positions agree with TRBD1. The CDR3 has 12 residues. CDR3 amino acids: CASSKPGQRSFF. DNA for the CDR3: TGTGCCAGCAGCAAACCGGGACAGAGGAGTTTTTTC.

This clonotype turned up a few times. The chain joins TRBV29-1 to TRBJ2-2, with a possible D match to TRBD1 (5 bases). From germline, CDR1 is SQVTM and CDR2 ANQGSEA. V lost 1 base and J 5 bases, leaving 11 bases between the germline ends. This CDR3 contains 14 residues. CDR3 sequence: CSVEVNRLTGELFF. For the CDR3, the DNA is TGCAGCGTTGAAGTTAACAGGCTGACCGGGGAGCTGTTTTTT.

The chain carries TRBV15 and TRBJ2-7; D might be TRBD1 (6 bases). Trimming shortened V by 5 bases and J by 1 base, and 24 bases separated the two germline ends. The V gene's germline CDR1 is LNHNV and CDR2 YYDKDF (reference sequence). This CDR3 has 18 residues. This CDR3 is CATSPRHNTGKMSYEQYF. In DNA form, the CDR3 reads TGTGCCACCAGCCCACGCCATAATACAGGGAAGATGTCCTACGAGCAGTACTTC.

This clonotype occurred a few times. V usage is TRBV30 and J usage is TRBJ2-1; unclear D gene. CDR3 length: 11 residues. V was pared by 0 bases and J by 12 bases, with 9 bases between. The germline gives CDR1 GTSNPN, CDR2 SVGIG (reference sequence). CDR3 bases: TGTGCCTGGAGTGTACGACTTGCGCAGTTCTTC. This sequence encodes CAWSVRLAQFF.

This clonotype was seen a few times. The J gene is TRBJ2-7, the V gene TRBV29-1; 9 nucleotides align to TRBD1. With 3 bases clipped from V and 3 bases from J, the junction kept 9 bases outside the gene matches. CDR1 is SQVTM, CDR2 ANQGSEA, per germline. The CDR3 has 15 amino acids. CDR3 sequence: CSVETGDRVIYEQYF. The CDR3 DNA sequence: TGCAGCGTTGAGACGGGGGACAGGGTTATCTACGAGCAGTACTTC.

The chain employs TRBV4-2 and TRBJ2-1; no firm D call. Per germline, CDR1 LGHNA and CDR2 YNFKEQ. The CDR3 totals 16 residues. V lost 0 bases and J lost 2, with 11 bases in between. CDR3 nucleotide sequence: TGTGCCAGCAGCCAAGATAGAATATCCCCCTACAATGAGCAGTTCTTC. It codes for CASSQDRISPYNEQFF.

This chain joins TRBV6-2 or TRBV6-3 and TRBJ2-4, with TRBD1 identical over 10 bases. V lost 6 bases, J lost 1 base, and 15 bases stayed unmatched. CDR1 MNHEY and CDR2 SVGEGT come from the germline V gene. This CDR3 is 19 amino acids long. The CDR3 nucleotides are TGTGCCAGCAGACACCCACTCGGGACAGGGGCGGGGGCCAAAAACATTCAGTACTTC. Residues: CASRHPLGTGAGAKNIQYF.

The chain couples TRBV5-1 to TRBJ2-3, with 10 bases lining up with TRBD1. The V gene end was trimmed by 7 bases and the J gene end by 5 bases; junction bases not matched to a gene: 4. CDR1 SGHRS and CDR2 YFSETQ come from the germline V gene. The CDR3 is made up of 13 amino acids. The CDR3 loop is CASRQGAGDTQYF. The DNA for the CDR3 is TGCGCCAGCCGACAGGGGGCTGGAGATACGCAGTATTTT.

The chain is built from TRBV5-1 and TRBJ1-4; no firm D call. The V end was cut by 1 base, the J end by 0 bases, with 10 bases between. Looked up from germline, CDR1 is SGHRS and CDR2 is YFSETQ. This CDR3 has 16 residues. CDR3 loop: CASSLRLSATNEKLFF. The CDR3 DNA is TGCGCCAGCAGCTTGAGGCTTTCTGCAACTAATGAAAAACTGTTTTTT.

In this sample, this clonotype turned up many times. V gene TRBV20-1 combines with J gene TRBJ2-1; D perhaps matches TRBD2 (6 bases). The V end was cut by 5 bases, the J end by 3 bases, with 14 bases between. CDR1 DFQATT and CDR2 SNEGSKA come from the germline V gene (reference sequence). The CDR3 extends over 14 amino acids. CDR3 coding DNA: TGCAGTGCTTTTGCCGGGACTTTCTACAATGAGCAGTTCTTC. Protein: CSAFAGTFYNEQFF.

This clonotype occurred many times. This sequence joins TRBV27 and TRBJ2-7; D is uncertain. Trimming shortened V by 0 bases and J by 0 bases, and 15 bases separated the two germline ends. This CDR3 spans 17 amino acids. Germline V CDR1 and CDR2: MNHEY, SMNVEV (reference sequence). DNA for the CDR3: TGTGCCAGCAGTTTATCGACCGGGCTCTGGGGCTCCTACGAGCAGTACTTC. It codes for CASSLSTGLWGSYEQYF.

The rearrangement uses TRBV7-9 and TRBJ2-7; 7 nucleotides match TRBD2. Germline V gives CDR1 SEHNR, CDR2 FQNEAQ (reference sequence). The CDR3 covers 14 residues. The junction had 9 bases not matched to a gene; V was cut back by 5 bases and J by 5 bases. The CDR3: CASSLTSVPDEQYF. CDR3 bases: TGTGCCAGCAGCCTTACTAGCGTGCCAGACGAGCAGTACTTC.

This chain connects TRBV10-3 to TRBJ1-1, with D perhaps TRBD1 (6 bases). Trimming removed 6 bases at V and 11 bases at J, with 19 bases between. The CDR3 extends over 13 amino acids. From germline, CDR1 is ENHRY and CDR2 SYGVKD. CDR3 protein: CAIRSPTGSVAFF. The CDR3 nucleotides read TGTGCCATCAGGAGTCCTACAGGGTCGGTGGCTTTCTTT.

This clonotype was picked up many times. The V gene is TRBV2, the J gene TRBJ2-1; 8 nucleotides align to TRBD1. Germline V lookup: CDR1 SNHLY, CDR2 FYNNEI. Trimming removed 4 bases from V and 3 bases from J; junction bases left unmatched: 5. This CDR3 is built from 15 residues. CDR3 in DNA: TGTGCCAGCAGTGGAGGACAGGGAATCTACAATGAGCAGTTCTTC. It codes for CASSGGQGIYNEQFF.

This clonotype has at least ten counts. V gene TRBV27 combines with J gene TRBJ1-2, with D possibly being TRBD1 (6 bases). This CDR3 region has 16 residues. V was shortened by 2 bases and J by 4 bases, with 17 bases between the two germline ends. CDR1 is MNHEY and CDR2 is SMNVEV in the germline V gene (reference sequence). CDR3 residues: CASSLVRQAPFYGYTF. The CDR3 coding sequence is TGTGCCAGCAGTTTAGTCAGACAGGCCCCCTTCTATGGCTACACCTTC.

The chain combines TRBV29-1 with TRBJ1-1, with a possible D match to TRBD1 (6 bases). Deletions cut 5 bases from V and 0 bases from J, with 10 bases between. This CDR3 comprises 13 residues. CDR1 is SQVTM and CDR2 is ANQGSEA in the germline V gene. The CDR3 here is CSVTGLVNTEAFF. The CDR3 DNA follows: TGCAGCGTTACAGGGTTGGTGAACACTGAAGCTTTCTTT.

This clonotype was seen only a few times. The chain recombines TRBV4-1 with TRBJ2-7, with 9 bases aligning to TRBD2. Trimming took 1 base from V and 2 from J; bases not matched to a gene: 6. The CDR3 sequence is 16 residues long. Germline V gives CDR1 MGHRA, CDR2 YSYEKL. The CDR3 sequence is CASSQVSGSPTYEQYF. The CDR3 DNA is TGCGCCAGCAGCCAAGTTAGCGGGAGCCCTACCTACGAGCAGTACTTC.

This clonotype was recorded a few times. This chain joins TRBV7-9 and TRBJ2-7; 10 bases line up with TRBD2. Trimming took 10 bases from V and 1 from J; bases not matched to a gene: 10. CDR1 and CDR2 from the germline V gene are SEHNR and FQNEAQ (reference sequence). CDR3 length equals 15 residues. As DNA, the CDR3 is TGTGCCACCGCACCGACTAGCGGGTCATCCTACGAGCAGTACTTC. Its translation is CATAPTSGSSYEQYF.

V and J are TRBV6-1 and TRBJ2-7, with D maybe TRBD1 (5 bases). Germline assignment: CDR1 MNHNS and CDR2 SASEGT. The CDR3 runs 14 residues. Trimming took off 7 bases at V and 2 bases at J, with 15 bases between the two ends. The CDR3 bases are TGTGCCAGCACCGACGGGCCGGACACCTACGAGCAGTACTTC. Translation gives CASTDGPDTYEQYF.

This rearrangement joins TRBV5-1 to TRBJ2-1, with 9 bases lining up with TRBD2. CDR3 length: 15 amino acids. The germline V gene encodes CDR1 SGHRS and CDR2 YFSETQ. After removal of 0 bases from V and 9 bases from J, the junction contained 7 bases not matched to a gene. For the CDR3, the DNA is TGCGCCAGCAGCTTGGGGGCGGGGGGGACAAGTGAGCAGTTCTTC. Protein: CASSLGAGGTSEQFF.

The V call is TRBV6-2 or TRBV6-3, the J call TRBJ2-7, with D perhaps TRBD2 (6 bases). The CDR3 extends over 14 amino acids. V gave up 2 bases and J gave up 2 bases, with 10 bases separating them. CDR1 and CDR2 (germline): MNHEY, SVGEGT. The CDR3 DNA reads TGTGCCAGCAGTTACGACTGGGGGGCCTACGAGCAGTACTTC. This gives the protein CASSYDWGAYEQYF.

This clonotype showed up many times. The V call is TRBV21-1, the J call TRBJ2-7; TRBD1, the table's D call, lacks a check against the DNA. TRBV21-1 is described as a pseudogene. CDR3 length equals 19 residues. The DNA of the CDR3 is TGTGCCAGCAGCAAATTCCCAGGCCGACAGGGGGAAGGGCCCTACGAGCAGTACTTC. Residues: CASSKFPGRQGEGPYEQYF.

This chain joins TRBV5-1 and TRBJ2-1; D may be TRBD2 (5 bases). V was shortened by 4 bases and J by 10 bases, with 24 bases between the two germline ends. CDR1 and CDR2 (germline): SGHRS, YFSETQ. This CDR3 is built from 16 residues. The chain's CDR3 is CASSKPGPKYRGEQFF. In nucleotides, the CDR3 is TGCGCCAGCAGCAAACCGGGCCCTAAGTATAGAGGGGAGCAGTTCTTC.

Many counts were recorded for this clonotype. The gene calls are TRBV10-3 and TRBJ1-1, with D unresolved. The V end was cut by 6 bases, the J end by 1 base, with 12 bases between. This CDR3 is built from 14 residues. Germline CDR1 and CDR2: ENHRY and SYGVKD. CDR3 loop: CAIRDFETNTEAFF. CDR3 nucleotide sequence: TGTGCCATCAGGGACTTCGAAACGAACACTGAAGCTTTCTTT.

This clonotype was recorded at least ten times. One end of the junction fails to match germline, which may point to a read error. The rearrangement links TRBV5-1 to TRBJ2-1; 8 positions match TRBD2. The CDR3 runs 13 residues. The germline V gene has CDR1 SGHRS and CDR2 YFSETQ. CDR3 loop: CASSGSSYNEQFF. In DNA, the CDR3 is TGTGCCAGCAGCGGGAGTTCCTACAATGAGCAGTTCTTC.

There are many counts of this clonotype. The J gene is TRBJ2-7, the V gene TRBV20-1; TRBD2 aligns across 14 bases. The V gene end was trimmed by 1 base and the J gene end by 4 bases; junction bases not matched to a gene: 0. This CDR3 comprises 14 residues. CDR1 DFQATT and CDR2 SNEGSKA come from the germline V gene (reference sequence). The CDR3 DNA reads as TGCAGTGCTAGAGGGACTAGCGGGAGGTACGAGCAGTACTTC. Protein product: CSARGTSGRYEQYF.

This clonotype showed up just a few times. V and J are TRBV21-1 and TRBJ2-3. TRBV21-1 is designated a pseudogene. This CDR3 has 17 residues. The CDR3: CASSPRRLAKSTDTQYF. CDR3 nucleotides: TGTGCCAGCAGTCCACGAAGGTTAGCTAAAAGCACAGATACGCAGTATTTT.

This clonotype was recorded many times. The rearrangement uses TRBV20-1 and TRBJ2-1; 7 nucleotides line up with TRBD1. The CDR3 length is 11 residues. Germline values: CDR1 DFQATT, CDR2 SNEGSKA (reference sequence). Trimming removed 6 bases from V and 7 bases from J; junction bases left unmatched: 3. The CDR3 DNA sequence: TGCAGTGCAGAACAGGGGAATGAGCAGTTCTTC. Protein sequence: CSAEQGNEQFF.